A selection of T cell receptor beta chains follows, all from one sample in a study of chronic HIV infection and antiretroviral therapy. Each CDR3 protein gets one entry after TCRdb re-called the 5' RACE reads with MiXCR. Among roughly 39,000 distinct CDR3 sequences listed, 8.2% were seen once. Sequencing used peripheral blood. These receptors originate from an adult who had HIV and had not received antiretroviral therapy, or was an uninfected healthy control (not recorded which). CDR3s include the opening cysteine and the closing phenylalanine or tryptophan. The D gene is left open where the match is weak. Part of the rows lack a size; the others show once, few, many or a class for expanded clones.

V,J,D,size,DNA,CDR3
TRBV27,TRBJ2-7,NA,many,TGTGCCAGCAGGCCCCGGGACTCTTCCCGACCCTCCGACTACGAGCAGTACTTC,CASRPRDSSRPSDYEQYF
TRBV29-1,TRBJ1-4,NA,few,TGCAGCGCCGGACAGTATGAAAAACTGTTTTTT,CSAGQYEKLFF
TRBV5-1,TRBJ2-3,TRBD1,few,TGCGCCAGCAGCTTAACAGGGGGCAGCGGACAGTATTTT,CASSLTGGSGQYF
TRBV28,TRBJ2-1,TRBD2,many,TGTGCCAGCAGCCGATTAGCGGGAGGGCTAGTGTATGAGCAGTTCTTC,CASSRLAGGLVYEQFF
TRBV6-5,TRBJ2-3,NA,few,TGTGCCAGCTGGGAAGGGAGCGGGTCGAGCACAGATACGCAGTATTTT,CASWEGSGSSTDTQYF
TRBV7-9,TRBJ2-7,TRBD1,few,TGTGCCTACCCGACAGGGGGGGGAGAGCAGTACTTC,CAYPTGGGEQYF
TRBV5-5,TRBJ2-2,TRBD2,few,TGTGCCAGCAGCTTGGAACTAGCGGGAGTTCCGGGCACCGGGGAGCTGTTTTTT,CASSLELAGVPGTGELFF
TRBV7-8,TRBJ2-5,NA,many,TGTGCCAGCAGCTTAGCGGAGGGAGTGCTACAAGAGACCCAGTACTTC,CASSLAEGVLQETQYF
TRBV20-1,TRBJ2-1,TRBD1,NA,TGCAGTGCTCAAATACAGGGGTGGAAGGGCAATGAGCAGTTCTTC,CSAQIQGWKGNEQFF
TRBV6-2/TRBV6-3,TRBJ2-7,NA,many,TGTGCCAGCAGCTTTAGCGGATACGAGCAGTACTTC,CASSFSGYEQYF
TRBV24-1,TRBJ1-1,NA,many,TGTGCCACCAGTGACCCCACAGCGAACACTGAAGCTTTCTTT,CATSDPTANTEAFF
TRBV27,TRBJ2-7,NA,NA,TGTGCCAGCAGTCTACTGGCCCCAAACTGGGGATGGTTATACGAGCAGTACTTC,CASSLLAPNWGWLYEQYF
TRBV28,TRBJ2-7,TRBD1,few,TGTGCCAGCTCCACCCAGTTAGGGGGCCCGTACGAGCAGTACTTC,CASSTQLGGPYEQYF
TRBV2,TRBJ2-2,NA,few,TGTGCCAGCTCCCCGGGACACCGGACCGGGGAGCTGTTTTTT,CASSPGHRTGELFF
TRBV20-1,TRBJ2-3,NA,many,TGCAGTGCCCGAGGGCGAAGCCTTAGCACAGATACGCAGTATTTT,CSARGRSLSTDTQYF
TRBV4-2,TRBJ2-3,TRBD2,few,TGTGCCAGCAGCCCTAGCGGGCCCGGTTCGACAGATACGCAGTATTTT,CASSPSGPGSTDTQYF
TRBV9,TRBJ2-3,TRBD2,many,TGTGCCAGCAGCCTCCGACTAGCGACTAGCACAGATACGCAGTATTTT,CASSLRLATSTDTQYF
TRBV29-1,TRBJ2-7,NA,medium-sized,TGCAGCGTTGAAGGTCGGTCCAGGGGGGGTTTTTACGAGCAGTACTTC,CSVEGRSRGGFYEQYF
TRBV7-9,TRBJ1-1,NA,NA,TGTGCCAGCAGCCGCCGGGGAGGGGCGGTAACCAACACTGAAGCTTTCTTT,CASSRRGGAVTNTEAFF
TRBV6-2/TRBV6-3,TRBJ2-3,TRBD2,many,TGTGCCAGCAGTTACTCGGAACTAGCGGGAGCAGATACGCAGTATTTT,CASSYSELAGADTQYF
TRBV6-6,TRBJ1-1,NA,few,TGTGCCAGCAGACAAACAGGTCAGGGGAACACTGAAGCTTTCTTT,CASRQTGQGNTEAFF
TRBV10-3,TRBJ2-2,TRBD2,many,TGTGCCATCAGTGCCGTTACCCAGCGGGAGAACACCGGGGAGCTGTTTTTT,CAISAVTQRENTGELFF
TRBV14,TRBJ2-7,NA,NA,TGTGCCAGCAGCCGGGGGACCTACGAGCAGTACTTC,CASSRGTYEQYF
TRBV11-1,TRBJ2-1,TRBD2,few,TGTGCCAGCAGCAGCTCCGGGACTAGCGCCCGAAATGAGCAGTTCTTC,CASSSSGTSARNEQFF
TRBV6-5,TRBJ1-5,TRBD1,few,TGTGCCAGCAGACCGGGACAGTTTAATCAGCCCCAGCATTTT,CASRPGQFNQPQHF
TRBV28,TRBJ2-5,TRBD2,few,TGTGCCAGCAGTGCCCCTAGCGGGAGAGAGACCCAGTACTTC,CASSAPSGRETQYF
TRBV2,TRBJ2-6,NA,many,TGTGCCAGCAGTGTTGGGAACTCTGGGGCCAACGTCCTGACTTTC,CASSVGNSGANVLTF
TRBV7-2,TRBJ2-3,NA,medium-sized,TGCGCCAGCAGCTTAGGTGCAGATACGCAGTATTTT,CASSLGADTQYF
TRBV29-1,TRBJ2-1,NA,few,TGCAGCGGCCACGACAGCAATGAGCAGTTCTTC,CSGHDSNEQFF
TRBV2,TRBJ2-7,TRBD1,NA,TGTGCCAGCAGTGCCGGGACAGGGGCCGTCTTCTTC,CASSAGTGAVFF
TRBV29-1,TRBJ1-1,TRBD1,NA,TGCAGCGGTGGAGACAGGGGGCCGGTTGAAGCTTTCTTT,CSGGDRGPVEAFF
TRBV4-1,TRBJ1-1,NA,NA,TGCGCCAGCAGCCAAGGACAGTTATACACTGAAGCTTTCTTT,CASSQGQLYTEAFF
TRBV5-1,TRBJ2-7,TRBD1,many,TGCGCCAGCAACCGGGACAGCTCCTACGAGCAGTACTTC,CASNRDSSYEQYF
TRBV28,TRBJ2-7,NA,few,TGTGCCAGCAGTTTCTTCGTGACCGCCTACGAGCAGTACTTC,CASSFFVTAYEQYF
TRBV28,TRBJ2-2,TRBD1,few,TGTGCCAGCAGTTTGGGGACAGGATTCCTGTGCACCGGGGAGCTGTTTTTT,CASSLGTGFLCTGELFF
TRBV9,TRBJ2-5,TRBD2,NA,TGTGCCAGCAGCCGGGGGGTACAAGAGACCCAGTACTTC,CASSRGVQETQYF
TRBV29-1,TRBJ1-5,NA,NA,TGCAGCGTTGTCGCGGGGATCAATCAGCCCCAGCATTTT,CSVVAGINQPQHF
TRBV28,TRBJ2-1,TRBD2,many,TGTGCCAGCAGTACCAGACTAGCGGGAGACCTCTCCTACAATGAGCAGTTCTTC,CASSTRLAGDLSYNEQFF
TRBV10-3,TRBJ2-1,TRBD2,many,TGTGCCATCAGTGAGTCGGAGACTAGCGGCTTTTCGGAGCAGTTCTTC,CAISESETSGFSEQFF
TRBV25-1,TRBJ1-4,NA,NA,TGTGCCAGCAGTGAATTTGGGGGAGGTAATGAAAAACTGTTTTTT,CASSEFGGGNEKLFF
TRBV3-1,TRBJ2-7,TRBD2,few,TGTGCCAGCAGCCCCGGGACTAGCTCCTACGAGCAGTACTTC,CASSPGTSSYEQYF
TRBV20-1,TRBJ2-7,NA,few,TGCAGTGCCTACCAGCCGGGGGCGAGCTCCTACGAGCAGTACTTC,CSAYQPGASSYEQYF
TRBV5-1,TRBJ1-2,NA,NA,TGCGCCAGCAGCAATGAAAATAACTATGGCTACACCTTC,CASSNENNYGYTF
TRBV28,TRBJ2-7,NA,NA,TGTGCCAGCCAGACTACCCCCTACGAGCAGTACTTC,CASQTTPYEQYF
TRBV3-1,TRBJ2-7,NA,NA,TGTGCCAGCAGCCCCCGGGACACCCTTAATTTGCGCGAGCAGTACTTC,CASSPRDTLNLREQYF
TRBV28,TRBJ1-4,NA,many,TGTGCCAGCAGTAGGACGGGCTTTGAAAAACTGTTTTTT,CASSRTGFEKLFF
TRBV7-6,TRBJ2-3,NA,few,TGTGCCAGCAGCTTGGGGTGGAAGCGGGATACGCAGTATTTT,CASSLGWKRDTQYF